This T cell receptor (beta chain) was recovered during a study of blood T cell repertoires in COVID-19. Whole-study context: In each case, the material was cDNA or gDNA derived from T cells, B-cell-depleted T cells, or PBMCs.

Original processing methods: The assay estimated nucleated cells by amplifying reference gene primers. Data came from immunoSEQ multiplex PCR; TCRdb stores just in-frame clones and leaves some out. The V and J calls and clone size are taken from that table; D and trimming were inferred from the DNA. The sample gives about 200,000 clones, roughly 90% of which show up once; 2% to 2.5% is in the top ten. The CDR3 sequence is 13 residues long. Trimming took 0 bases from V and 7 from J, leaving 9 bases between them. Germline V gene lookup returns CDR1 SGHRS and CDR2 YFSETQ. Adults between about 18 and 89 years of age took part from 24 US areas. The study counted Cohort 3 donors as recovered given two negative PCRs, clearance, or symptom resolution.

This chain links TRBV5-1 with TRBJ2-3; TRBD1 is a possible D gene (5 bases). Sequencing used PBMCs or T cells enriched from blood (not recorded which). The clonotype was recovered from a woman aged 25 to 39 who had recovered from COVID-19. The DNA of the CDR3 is TGCGCCAGCAGCTTGGTAAGGGGAAATACGCAGTATTTT. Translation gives CASSLVRGNTQYF.